This T cell receptor beta chain was captured by sequencing in a study of OX40 agonist ivuxolimab in advanced cancers. In the study overall: Participants could have had prior anti-PD-1, anti-PD-L1 or anti-CTLA-4 therapy, and roughly 39% had some.

Repertoires were generated with immunoSEQ multiplex PCR, while TCRdb's copy carries only in-frame clones and drops some. The sample lists around 80,000 clones, about 85% occurring once. Baseline, cycle 4 day 1, and cycle 7 day 1 were the blood sampling points. Germline loops: CDR1 LNHDA, CDR2 SQIVND (reference sequence). The CDR3 totals 15 residues. With 6 bases clipped from V and 4 bases from J, the junction kept 4 bases outside the gene matches. This clone was recorded only once. The receptor's source is an adult with an advanced solid tumor such as melanoma, head and neck, liver or kidney cancer. The chain uses TRBV19 and TRBJ1-5; 12 positions match TRBD1. The material sequenced was CD4+ or CD8+ T cells sorted from blood, taken in a trial of the OX40 agonist ivuxolimab. The CDR3 loop reads CASSTGQGANQPQHF. CDR3 sequence (DNA): TGTGCCAGTAGCACGGGACAGGGGGCGAATCAGCCCCAGCATTTT.